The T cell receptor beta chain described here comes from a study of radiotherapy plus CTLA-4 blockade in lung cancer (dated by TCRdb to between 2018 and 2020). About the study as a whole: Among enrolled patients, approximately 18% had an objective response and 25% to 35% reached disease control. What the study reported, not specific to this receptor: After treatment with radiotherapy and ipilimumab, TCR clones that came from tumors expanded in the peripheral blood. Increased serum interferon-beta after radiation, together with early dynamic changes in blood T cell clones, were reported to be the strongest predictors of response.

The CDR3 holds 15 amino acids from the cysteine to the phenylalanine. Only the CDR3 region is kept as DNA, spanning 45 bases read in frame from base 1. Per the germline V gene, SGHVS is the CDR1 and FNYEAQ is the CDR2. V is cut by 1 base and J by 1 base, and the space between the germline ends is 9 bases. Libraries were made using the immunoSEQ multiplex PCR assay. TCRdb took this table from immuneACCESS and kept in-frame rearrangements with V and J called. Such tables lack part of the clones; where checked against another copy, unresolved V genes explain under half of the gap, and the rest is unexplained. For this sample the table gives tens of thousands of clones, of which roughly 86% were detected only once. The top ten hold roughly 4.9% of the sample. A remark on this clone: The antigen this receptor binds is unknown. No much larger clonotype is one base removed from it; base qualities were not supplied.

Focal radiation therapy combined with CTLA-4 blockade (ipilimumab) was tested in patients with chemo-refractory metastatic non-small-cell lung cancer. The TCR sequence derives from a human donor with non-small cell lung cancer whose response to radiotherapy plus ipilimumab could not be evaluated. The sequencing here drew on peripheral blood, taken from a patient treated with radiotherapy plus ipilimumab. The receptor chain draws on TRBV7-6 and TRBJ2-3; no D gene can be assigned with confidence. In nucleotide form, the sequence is TGTGCCAGCAGCTTAGGTCCAACTGGCACAGATACGCAGTATTTT. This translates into CASSLGPTGTDTQYF.